This entry features one TCR beta chain sequence. Only in-frame clones appear in the TCRdb table, and some are missing; sequencing was by immunoSEQ multiplex PCR. The sample shows roughly 550,000 clones, 95% to 96% of them seen only once. Naivety among CD8 cells was defined by CD45RO negativity and positive CCR7 selection, thereby excluding terminally differentiated effector memory CD45RA+ cells. Donors, without exception, were Caucasian adults residing in Nashville, Tennessee. Germline loops: CDR1 MNHEY, CDR2 SVGAGI. The CDR3 sequence is 11 residues long. V lost 7 bases to trimming and J lost 6 bases, with 9 bases between them. The data derive from a study of shared clonotypes between healthy human individuals.

The sequencing sample was made of naive CD8+ T cells sorted from blood. The receptor was derived from a woman aged 25 to 45 in good health. This chain joins TRBV6-5 and TRBJ1-1, with a weak D call TRBD1 (6 bases). This CDR3 is CASKSGAEAFF. The CDR3 region has the DNA TGTGCCAGCAAATCAGGGGCTGAAGCTTTCTTT.